The entry below gives a single TCR beta chain sequence along with its context. No antigen is known for it. No infections or other immune events were documented during collection. The CDR3 is made up of 15 amino acids. V dropped 2 bases and J dropped 5; count of bases not matched to a gene: 7. Germline V gene lookup returns CDR1 SGHTA and CDR2 FQGNSA. This record belongs to a study of identifying expanded T cells in peripheral blood. The data were produced by immunoSEQ multiplex PCR, yet TCRdb's version contains in-frame clones alone and is incomplete. Of around 75,000 clones in the sample, around 90% were seen once. Findings and limits, study-wide: Clone count variance between approximately two-week samples rose with total template count. Differentially abundant clones: around 1.1 between replicates, 15 to 17 at 2 to 3 weeks, 19 to 20 at four.

V and J are TRBV7-2 and TRBJ2-3; 7 bases line up with TRBD2. This receptor was identified in a person aged 18 to 70 in good health. The sequenced material came from blood. CDR3 residues: CASSLSGVFGDTQYF. The CDR3 DNA is TGTGCCAGCAGCTTAAGCGGGGTCTTTGGAGATACGCAGTATTTT.